The T cell receptor (beta chain) described here comes from a study of T cells in tuberculosis. Study summary: IGRA-negative adolescents, IGRA-positive adolescents with latent tuberculosis and adults with active tuberculosis formed this South African cohort. Study-wide results and caveats: Selection depended on which cryopreserved specimens were available. Active tuberculosis alpha repertoires lay closer to GMM-specific TCRs than controls'. Active tuberculosis patients had shorter CDR3-alpha; the beta difference was nonsignificant.

The protocol was immunoSEQ multiplex PCR, while the TCRdb copy is restricted to in-frame clones and leaves out a portion. This sample has some 41,000 clones, with about 94% found just once. This clone was seen only once. No antigen is known for it. What was sequenced was PBMCs. The clonotype was recovered from a donor aged 10-30 years with latent tuberculosis or without tuberculosis infection. Some clones in this sample may be carry-over from other donors' samples.

The CDR3 loop reads CASSTRTGGSQPQHF. As DNA, the CDR3 is TGTGCCAGCAGCACCCGGACAGGCGGTTCCCAGCCCCAGCATTTT. J is TRBJ1-5 and V is TRBV7-2; 7 positions match TRBD1. This CDR3 contains 15 residues. The germline gives CDR1 SGHTA, CDR2 FQGNSA. With 5 bases clipped from V and 7 bases from J, the junction kept 11 bases outside the gene matches.